This section outlines one TCR beta chain sequence together with its context. Its matching antigen is unknown. Trimming shortened V by 7 bases and J by 10 bases, and 14 bases separated the two germline ends. The CDR3 has 12 amino acids. Germline CDR1 ENHRY, CDR2 SYGVKD. These data belong to a study of post-analysis software for immune sequencing data. Study findings and constraints: Elevated frequency relative to controls characterized 4 or 5 TRBV segments in patients, TRBV5-6, TRBV5-1 and TRBV20-1 among them. People with multiple sclerosis had a significantly lower normalized Chao1 diversity than controls did.

Unique molecular identifiers tagged the TCR beta cDNA libraries. Each CDR3 protein is one row after TCRdb ran MiXCR on the PCR reads. The sample includes under 650,000 distinct CDR3 sequences, 44% of them seen just once. This chain joins TRBV10-3 and TRBJ2-1, with TRBD2 as a possible D gene (5 bases). The sample comprised blood. The receptor was derived from a girl aged 10-17 years with multiple sclerosis. For the CDR3, the DNA is TGTGCCATCAATGGTAGAGGGTTCGAGCAGTTCTTC. Amino acids: CAINGRGFEQFF.